What follows are 30 T cell receptor beta chains derived from one specimen sequenced in a study of shared T cell receptors in the human thymus. Profiling relied on immunoSEQ multiplex PCR, and the TCRdb table lists in-frame clones only, not all of them. The sample consists of hundreds of thousands of clones, 70% to 90% of them appearing once. Separately, the same data were catalogued under a study of human thymus T cells.

Sample: thymocytes. The source is a boy under two years old with a congenital heart defect.

The chain joins TRBV5-6 to TRBJ1-1, with 7 bases identical to TRBD1. CDR1 and CDR2 from the germline V gene are SGHDT and YYEEEE. V was clipped by 7 bases and J by 7 bases; unmatched bases: 10. The CDR3 covers 13 residues. CDR3 sequence: CASRSRGAGEAFF. The DNA for the CDR3 is TGTGCCAGCCGATCCAGGGGGGCCGGTGAAGCTTTCTTT. Complete variable domain (other parts from reference TRBV5-6 and TRBJ1-1): DAGVTQSPTHLIKTRGQQVTLRCSPKSGHDTVSWYQQALGQGPQFIFQYYEEEERQRGNFPDRFSGHQFPNYSSELNVNALLLGDSALYLCASRSRGAGEAFFGQGTRLTVV.

V is TRBV4-3 and J is TRBJ2-7; 7 bases map to TRBD1. Germline V gives CDR1 LGHNA, CDR2 YSLEER. There are 22 residues in the CDR3. With 8 bases clipped from V and 1 base from J, the junction kept 32 bases outside the gene matches. This CDR3 is CASRSKDPPRTGTYFMSYEQYF. CDR3 in DNA: TGCGCCAGCCGATCTAAAGATCCCCCTCGGACAGGCACCTACTTTATGTCCTACGAGCAGTACTTC.

V gene TRBV15 combines with J gene TRBJ1-6; a weak D match, TRBD1 (6 bases). In germline, CDR1 is LNHNV, CDR2 YYDKDF (reference sequence). The CDR3 contains 16 residues. Trimming stripped 0 bases from V and 15 bases from J, with 21 bases between. CDR3 DNA sequence: TGTGCCACCAGCAGAGATCAGCCCAGGGGCCCTGATCTCCTCCACTTT. As protein: CATSRDQPRGPDLLHF.

The chain is built from TRBV4-3 and TRBJ1-6, with a weak D call TRBD1 (5 bases). This CDR3 is built from 19 residues. Germline lookup yields CDR1 LGHNA and CDR2 YSLEER. The V and J ends lost 0 bases and 0 bases respectively, with 15 bases between them. The CDR3 region is CASSQDRAGISSYNSPLHF. CDR3 coding DNA: TGCGCCAGCAGCCAAGATAGGGCAGGGATTAGCTCCTATAATTCACCCCTCCACTTT.

The DNA of the CDR3 is TGTGCCAGCAGCCCTAGCGGGGGGTATGCTGAGCAGTTCTTC. Its protein product is CASSPSGGYAEQFF. V usage is TRBV7-3 and J usage is TRBJ2-1; 11 bases align to TRBD2. With V trimmed by 5 bases and J by 9 bases, 6 bases remained unmatched. Germline CDR1 and CDR2: SGHTA and FQGTGA. The CDR3 extends over 14 amino acids.

V and J are TRBV12-5 and TRBJ2-1, with 12 nucleotides matching TRBD2. CDR1 LGHNT and CDR2 FRNRAP come from the germline V gene. Trimming at V came to 0 bases and at J to 4 bases, leaving 4 bases not matched to a gene. This CDR3 is built from 17 residues. CDR3 DNA: TGTGCTAGTGGTTTGGTAGCTAGCGGGGGGGGTTACAATGAGCAGTTCTTC. This encodes CASGLVASGGGYNEQFF. Drawing the rest from reference TRBV12-5 and TRBJ2-1, the complete variable domain is DARVTQTPRHKVTEMGQEVTMRCQPILGHNTVFWYRQTMMQGLELLAYFRNRAPLDDSGMPKDRFSAEMPDATLATLKIQPSEPRDSAVYFCASGLVASGGGYNEQFFGPGTRLTVL.

The rearrangement uses TRBV25-1 and TRBJ2-2, with 10 positions matching TRBD1. Losses at the gene ends were 5 bases for V and 3 bases for J; bases not matched to a gene: 6. Germline V gene data show CDR1 as MGHDK and CDR2 as SYGVNS. CDR3 length: 16 residues. The CDR3 coding sequence is TGTGCCAGCAGTACCCGGGGGACAGGGGACACCGGGGAGCTGTTTTTT. Translation gives CASSTRGTGDTGELFF.

The chain carries TRBV14 and TRBJ1-2; a possible D gene is TRBD1 (6 bases). V was cut by 0 bases and J by 8 bases, with 10 bases left in between. The CDR3 sequence is 13 residues long. Germline-derived CDR1 and CDR2 are SGHDN and FVKESK. CDR3 in amino acids: CASSQDWGRGYTF. CDR3 DNA: TGTGCCAGCAGCCAAGATTGGGGGCGAGGCTACACCTTC.

V gene TRBV6-4 combines with J gene TRBJ2-1, with TRBD2 matching over 10 bases. This CDR3 spans 19 amino acids. V was pared by 4 bases and J by 2 bases, with 14 bases of the junction left unmatched. CDR1 is MRHNA and CDR2 is SNTAGT in the germline V gene. CDR3 sequence: CASSAEKREGRNTYNEQFF. CDR3 DNA: TGTGCCAGCAGTGCTGAGAAGCGGGAGGGCCGCAATACCTACAATGAGCAGTTCTTC.

As for this clone: The same CDR3 arises from other DNA sequences in this sample as well. This rearrangement joins TRBV28 to TRBJ2-7; 10 bases map to TRBD2. The J segment lost 0 bases and the V segment lost 10 bases, leaving 3 bases of the junction unmatched. This CDR3 comprises 13 residues. Germline V gives CDR1 MDHEN, CDR2 SYDVKM. Here the CDR3 DNA reads TGTGCCACCAGGACTAGCGGCTCCTACGAGCAGTACTTC. This gives the protein CATRTSGSYEQYF.

The chain couples TRBV28 to TRBJ2-7; possibly TRBD2 for D (5 bases). Germline V lookup: CDR1 MDHEN, CDR2 SYDVKM. The germline V and J ends were trimmed by 6 bases and 0 bases, with 21 bases remaining between them. The CDR3 runs to 17 residues. CDR3 sequence (DNA): TGTGCCAGCAGCCAGTTTCGTACGCGCACTAGCTCCTACGAGCAGTACTTC. Its protein product is CASSQFRTRTSSYEQYF.

This clone was found a few times. The rearrangement links TRBV6-6 to TRBJ1-6; the D is unclear. The V gene lost 7 bases and the J gene lost 8 bases, with 9 bases spanning the gap. The CDR3 has 12 residues. Germline V CDR1 and CDR2: MNHNY, SVGAGI (reference sequence). The CDR3 loop reads CASTGKDSPLHF. The CDR3 DNA follows: TGTGCCAGCACAGGAAAAGATTCACCCCTCCACTTT.

The chain joins TRBV6-5 to TRBJ1-5, with D unresolved. In germline, CDR1 is MNHEY, CDR2 SVGAGI. V lost 2 bases, J lost 3 bases, and 8 bases lay in between. CDR3 length equals 14 residues. CDR3 in amino acids: CASSYGRTNQPQHF. CDR3 coding DNA: TGTGCCAGCAGTTACGGGCGAACCAATCAGCCCCAGCATTTT.

The chain couples TRBV5-4 to TRBJ2-7, with a possible D match to TRBD2 (5 bases). Trimming shortened V by 3 bases and J by 0 bases, and 19 bases separated the two germline ends. The CDR3 contains 17 residues. Germline V gives CDR1 SGHNT, CDR2 YYREEE (reference sequence). The CDR3 is CASSSPNLRGGSYEQYF. The DNA of the CDR3 is TGTGCCAGCAGCTCCCCGAACCTTCGCGGAGGCTCCTACGAGCAGTACTTC.

This chain connects TRBV28 to TRBJ2-7; maybe TRBD2 (6 bases). CDR1 and CDR2 (germline): MDHEN, SYDVKM. The CDR3 sequence is 13 residues long. With 8 bases removed from V and 5 bases from J, the gap between germline ends came to 16 bases. The CDR3, as DNA: TGTGCCAGCCGGGGGAGAGGGACCCACGAGCAGTACTTC. Its translation: CASRGRGTHEQYF.

The chain carries TRBV4-3 and TRBJ2-1; tentative D call: TRBD2 (6 bases). Germline V lookup: CDR1 LGHNA, CDR2 YSLEER. The CDR3 extends over 16 amino acids. V lost 1 base and J lost 6, with 16 bases in between. Here the CDR3 DNA reads TGCGCCAGCAGCCAAGCACGGGAGACTACCATCAATGAGCAGTTCTTC. Translating it yields CASSQARETTINEQFF.

V usage is TRBV27 and J usage is TRBJ1-2; the match to TRBD1 covers 11 bases. With 6 bases clipped from V and 3 bases from J, the junction kept 6 bases outside the gene matches. Germline V lookup: CDR1 MNHEY, CDR2 SMNVEV (reference sequence). The CDR3 covers 15 residues. The chain's CDR3 is CASRPPGQGDYGYTF. The CDR3 DNA reads TGTGCCAGCAGACCTCCGGGACAGGGGGACTATGGCTACACCTTC.

The chain joins TRBV7-2 to TRBJ2-1, with D possibly TRBD2 on 6 matching bases. The V gene's germline CDR1 is SGHTA and CDR2 FQGNSA. The V and J ends lost 3 bases and 5 bases respectively, with 14 bases between them. The CDR3 covers 15 residues. CDR3 sequence: CASSLVGEAHNEQFF. CDR3 coding DNA: TGTGCCAGCAGCTTGGTAGGGGAGGCCCACAATGAGCAGTTCTTC.

This chain links TRBV19 with TRBJ1-5, with 7 bases aligning to TRBD1. Germline trimming cut 4 bases from V and 4 bases from J; bases unmatched to any gene: 4. The CDR3 runs 14 residues. The germline V gene has CDR1 LNHDA and CDR2 SQIVND (reference sequence). The CDR3 protein is CASSKGAFNQPQHF. The DNA of the CDR3 is TGTGCCAGTAGTAAGGGGGCGTTTAATCAGCCCCAGCATTTT. The complete variable domain, with remaining parts taken from reference TRBV19 and TRBJ1-5, reads DGGITQSPKYLFRKEGQNVTLSCEQNLNHDAMYWYRQDPGQGLRLIYYSQIVNDFQKGDIAEGYSVSREKKESFPLTVTSAQKNPTAFYLCASSKGAFNQPQHFGDGTRLSIL.

The chain combines TRBV7-9 with TRBJ1-2, with 8 bases fitting TRBD1. There are 16 residues in the CDR3. The trim removed 2 bases at V and 10 bases at J, leaving 15 bases unmatched. From germline, CDR1 is SEHNR and CDR2 FQNEAQ (reference sequence). CDR3 DNA: TGTGCCAGCAGCTTAAATCCCGGGACAGGACCCATTAACTACACCTTC. Its protein product is CASSLNPGTGPINYTF. Looking up the rest from reference TRBV7-9 and TRBJ1-2 gives the full variable domain: DTGVSQNPRHKITKRGQNVTFRCDPISEHNRLYWYRQTLGQGPEFLTYFQNEAQLEKSRLLSDRFSAERPKGSFSTLEIQRTEQGDSAMYLCASSLNPGTGPINYTFGSGTRLTVV.

V usage is TRBV12-5 and J usage is TRBJ1-1; D is unclear. From germline, CDR1 is LGHNT and CDR2 FRNRAP. V was clipped by 1 base and J by 1 base, with 13 bases between them. CDR3 length: 16 amino acids. The CDR3 loop reads CASGLDSRESNTEAFF. CDR3 DNA: TGTGCTAGTGGTTTGGATTCTAGGGAGTCGAACACTGAAGCTTTCTTT.

The V gene is TRBV19, the J gene TRBJ2-7; tentative D call: TRBD2 (5 bases). Germline V gene sequence: CDR1 LNHDA, CDR2 SQIVND (reference sequence). V lost 4 bases, J lost 0 bases, and 22 bases lay in between. The CDR3 runs to 18 residues. CDR3 in amino acids: CASSTRRLLARTSYEQYF. CDR3 DNA sequence: TGTGCCAGTAGTACGAGACGCCTCTTAGCGCGAACCTCCTACGAGCAGTACTTC.

The chain joins TRBV28 to TRBJ1-2, with D unclear. V lost 2 bases and J lost 2, with 12 bases in between. CDR1 and CDR2 from the germline V gene are MDHEN and SYDVKM. The CDR3 has 15 amino acids. The CDR3 protein is CASSLPGMSNYGYTF. The CDR3 DNA reads TGTGCCAGCAGTTTACCGGGGATGAGCAACTATGGCTACACCTTC.

As regards this clone: Other DNA sequences from this sample encode an identical CDR3 as well. V usage is TRBV20-1 and J usage is TRBJ2-7; D perhaps matches TRBD1 (6 bases). V gave up 0 bases and J gave up 7 bases, with 7 bases separating them. The CDR3 loop spans 11 amino acids. The germline V gene encodes CDR1 DFQATT and CDR2 SNEGSKA (reference sequence). CDR3 coding DNA: TGCAGTGCTAGAGAAGGGGGTGAGCAGTACTTC. Translated: CSAREGGEQYF.

The chain uses TRBV28 and TRBJ2-2; TRBD1 matches 11 bases. CDR1 and CDR2 (germline): MDHEN, SYDVKM. The ends lost 8 bases at V and 3 bases at J; junction bases unmatched: 5. The CDR3 is made up of 15 amino acids. CDR3 amino acids: CASWTGGKDTGELFF. CDR3 DNA: TGTGCCAGCTGGACAGGGGGCAAAGACACCGGGGAGCTGTTTTTT.

The genes are TRBV19 and TRBJ2-7, with 7 bases fitting TRBD1. The CDR3 is made up of 14 amino acids. Germline V lookup: CDR1 LNHDA, CDR2 SQIVND (reference sequence). J lost 2 bases, V lost 6 bases, and 7 bases had no gene match. CDR3 loop: CASRRGLGAYEQYF. For the CDR3, the DNA is TGTGCCAGTAGGAGGGGGCTTGGAGCCTACGAGCAGTACTTC.

The chain employs TRBV29-1 and TRBJ1-4; no clear D gene. V dropped 7 bases and J dropped 4 bases, with 10 bases sitting between them. Germline CDR1 and CDR2: SQVTM and ANQGSEA. The CDR3 loop spans 12 amino acids. CDR3 loop: CSAMVRNEKLFF. For the CDR3, the DNA is TGCAGCGCTATGGTCCGTAATGAAAAACTGTTTTTT.

The V and J genes are TRBV28 and TRBJ1-1, with a weak D call TRBD1 (6 bases). Trimming removed 5 bases from V and 4 bases from J, with 20 bases in between. The CDR3 is made up of 16 amino acids. The germline CDR1 and CDR2 sequences are MDHEN and SYDVKM. CDR3 amino acids: CASSILGAQEFTEAFF. The CDR3 bases are TGTGCCAGCAGTATATTGGGGGCGCAGGAATTCACTGAAGCTTTCTTT.

This clone was detected once. The genes are TRBV29-1 and TRBJ2-1; no firm D call. CDR1 and CDR2 from the germline V gene are SQVTM and ANQGSEA. V lost 2 bases, J lost 12 bases, and 8 bases lay in between. CDR3 size: 10 residues. DNA of the CDR3: TGCAGCGTTGAATCCATTTGGCAGTTCTTC. The encoded protein is CSVESIWQFF.

The genes are TRBV6-1 and TRBJ1-2, with D unclear. The CDR3 has 14 amino acids. The V end was cut by 8 bases, the J end by 4 bases, with 17 bases between. Germline V gene data show CDR1 as MNHNS and CDR2 as SASEGT. The CDR3 sequence is CASLLPTAGYGYTF. The CDR3 DNA is TGTGCCAGCCTACTTCCCACAGCCGGCTATGGCTACACCTTC.